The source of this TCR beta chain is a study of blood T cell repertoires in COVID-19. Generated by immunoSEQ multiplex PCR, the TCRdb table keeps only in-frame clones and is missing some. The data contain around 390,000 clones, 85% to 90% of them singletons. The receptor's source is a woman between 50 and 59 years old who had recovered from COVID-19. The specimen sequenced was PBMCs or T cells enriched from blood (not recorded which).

The CDR3 is CASSYSSAGELFF. CDR3 nucleotide sequence: TGTGCCAGCAGTTACAGTAGCGCCGGGGAGCTGTTTTTT. V is TRBV6-5 and J is TRBJ2-2, with a tentative D call TRBD2 (5 bases). This CDR3 has 13 residues. Trimming shortened V by 2 bases and J by 6 bases, and 7 bases separated the two germline ends. Germline CDR1 MNHEY, CDR2 SVGAGI.